The 15 T cell receptor beta chains reported below all come from one sample, sequenced in a study of blood T cell repertoires in COVID-19. The table came from immunoSEQ multiplex PCR; TCRdb's copy has only in-frame clones and leaves some out. The sample carries fewer than 250,000 clones, 70% to 90% recorded once. Sample: peripheral blood. Source of these receptors: a human donor in a cohort sampled during active COVID-19.

The chain employs TRBV4-2 and TRBJ2-2; possible D gene TRBD2, 5 bases. The length of the CDR3 is 16 residues. The V gene lost 1 base and the J gene lost 2 bases, with 11 bases spanning the gap. Germline loops: CDR1 LGHNA, CDR2 YNFKEQ. This CDR3 reads CASSQAAGLNTGELFF. The CDR3 nucleotides are TGTGCCAGCAGCCAAGCCGCGGGTCTTAACACCGGGGAGCTGTTTTTT.

The rearrangement links TRBV29-1 to TRBJ1-2; D is uncertain. Per the germline V gene, CDR1 is SQVTM and CDR2 is ANQGSEA. This CDR3 has 14 residues. Trimming stripped 6 bases from V and 0 bases from J, with 14 bases between. The CDR3 spells CSVRSGEANYGYTF. As DNA, the CDR3 is TGCAGCGTGAGGTCCGGGGAAGCTAACTATGGCTACACCTTC.

The chain couples TRBV14 to TRBJ2-5; 9 bases line up with TRBD2. CDR1 and CDR2 (germline): SGHDN, FVKESK. The CDR3 runs 17 residues. Trimming at V came to 0 bases and at J to 2 bases, leaving 7 bases not matched to a gene. CDR3 bases: TGTGCCAGCAGCCAAGATCTCCCAGCGGGGGGACAAGAGACCCAGTACTTC. Translating it yields CASSQDLPAGGQETQYF.

This clone was seen just once. The CDR3 sequence is CAGTLAGGRNTQYF. The CDR3 nucleotides read TGTGCCGGTACACTAGCGGGGGGGAGGAATACGCAGTATTTT. V is TRBV30 and J is TRBJ2-3, with 13 positions matching TRBD2. Germline V gene sequence: CDR1 GTSNPN, CDR2 SVGIG (reference sequence). This CDR3 spans 14 amino acids. Trimming cost V 8 bases and J 7 bases; bases outside gene matches: 9.

This clone was seen a handful of times. The CDR3, as DNA: TGTGCCAGTAGAGACCTTTCCACAGATTCCTACGAGCAGTACTTC. Translating gives CASRDLSTDSYEQYF. The V call is TRBV19, the J call TRBJ2-7; no firm D call. CDR1 and CDR2 from the germline V gene are LNHDA and SQIVND (reference sequence). The CDR3 spans 15 residues. V gave up 6 bases and J gave up 1 base, with 16 bases separating them.

The chain is built from TRBV28 and TRBJ2-7; D possibly corresponds to TRBD1 (6 bases). CDR3 length: 14 amino acids. The germline gives CDR1 MDHEN, CDR2 SYDVKM. The V gene lost 4 bases and the J gene lost 1 base, with 11 bases spanning the gap. The CDR3 spells CASSWGTHSYEQYF. The CDR3 DNA reads TGTGCCAGCAGTTGGGGGACACATTCCTACGAGCAGTACTTC.

The chain couples TRBV18 to TRBJ1-5; D gene unclear. Between the trimmed V and J ends, which lost 4 bases and 0 bases, there was a span of 7 bases. The germline V gene has CDR1 KGHSH and CDR2 LQKENI. The CDR3 spans 14 residues. The CDR3 loop reads CASSLADSNQPQHF. In DNA form, the CDR3 reads TGTGCCAGCTCACTAGCGGATAGCAATCAGCCCCAGCATTTT.

As regards this clone: The junction shows a germline mismatch at one end, possibly a read error. This rearrangement joins TRBV7-2 to TRBJ2-1; 8 nucleotides agree with TRBD2. The CDR3 length is 15 residues. CDR1 SGHTA and CDR2 FQGNSA come from the germline V gene. The CDR3 is CASSPTSGSYNERFF. The CDR3 coding sequence is TGTGCCAGCAGCCCCACTAGCGGTTCCTACAATGAGCGGTTCTTC.

Remarks on this clone: The junction does not match germline at one end; this may be a read error. CDR3 residues: CASSRRWWRSNQPQHF. In nucleotides, the CDR3 is TGTGCTAGCAGCCGCAGGTGGTGGAGGAGCAATCAGCCCCAGCATTTT. The V gene is TRBV7-7, the J gene TRBJ1-5; D ambiguous. Per germline, CDR1 SSHAT and CDR2 FNYEAQ (reference sequence). The CDR3 spans 16 residues.

This chain links TRBV7-9 with TRBJ2-1, with D perhaps TRBD2 (6 bases). The CDR3 is made up of 12 amino acids. Germline V lookup: CDR1 SEHNR, CDR2 FQNEAQ (reference sequence). V was trimmed by 0 bases and J by 13 bases, leaving 10 bases between them. In DNA form, the CDR3 reads TGTGCCAGCAGCTTAGCGGGGGGATTACAGTTCTTC. Protein product: CASSLAGGLQFF.

The chain recombines TRBV20-1 with TRBJ2-5; maybe TRBD2 (6 bases). V dropped 3 bases and J dropped 4 bases, with 21 bases sitting between them. The CDR3 length is 16 residues. Germline V gene sequence: CDR1 DFQATT, CDR2 SNEGSKA (reference sequence). CDR3: CSASVGGGNSGETQYF. In nucleotides, the CDR3 is TGCAGTGCTAGTGTCGGGGGAGGTAATAGTGGAGAGACCCAGTACTTC.

V and J are TRBV5-4 and TRBJ1-6; the D gene is possibly TRBD1 (6 bases). The length of the CDR3 is 15 residues. V lost 2 bases and J lost 9, with 15 bases in between. In germline, CDR1 is SGHNT, CDR2 YYREEE (reference sequence). CDR3 loop: CASSLQGWGGSPLHF. In nucleotides, the CDR3 is TGTGCCAGCAGCTTACAGGGCTGGGGGGGTTCACCCCTCCACTTT.

This rearrangement joins TRBV7-2 to TRBJ2-7; 7 bases map to TRBD1. Germline V gives CDR1 SGHTA, CDR2 FQGNSA. This CDR3 has 17 amino acids. After removal of 5 bases from V and 2 bases from J, the junction contained 15 bases not matched to a gene. CDR3 nucleotides: TGTGCCAGCAGCAAAACGGCAATAGGGGGCCGACCCTACGAGCAGTACTTC. Protein: CASSKTAIGGRPYEQYF.

The rearrangement joins TRBV3-1 (or the pseudogene TRBV3-2) to TRBJ2-1; 7 bases line up with TRBD2. CDR3 length: 17 residues. The germline V gene has CDR1 LGHDT and CDR2 YNNKEL (reference sequence). Losses at the gene ends were 0 bases for V and 3 bases for J; bases not matched to a gene: 8. CDR3 region: CASSQDLSERGYNEQFF. For the CDR3, the DNA is TGTGCCAGCAGCCAAGATTTAAGTGAGCGGGGCTACAATGAGCAGTTCTTC.

The chain joins TRBV7-2 to TRBJ1-3; D perhaps matches TRBD1 (5 bases). Per the germline V gene, CDR1 is SGHTA and CDR2 is FQGNSA. Trimming removed 1 base from V and 0 bases from J, with 10 bases in between. CDR3 size: 16 residues. This CDR3 reads CASSLVGPSSGNTIYF. For the CDR3, the DNA is TGTGCCAGCAGCTTAGTGGGGCCTTCCTCTGGAAACACCATATATTTT.